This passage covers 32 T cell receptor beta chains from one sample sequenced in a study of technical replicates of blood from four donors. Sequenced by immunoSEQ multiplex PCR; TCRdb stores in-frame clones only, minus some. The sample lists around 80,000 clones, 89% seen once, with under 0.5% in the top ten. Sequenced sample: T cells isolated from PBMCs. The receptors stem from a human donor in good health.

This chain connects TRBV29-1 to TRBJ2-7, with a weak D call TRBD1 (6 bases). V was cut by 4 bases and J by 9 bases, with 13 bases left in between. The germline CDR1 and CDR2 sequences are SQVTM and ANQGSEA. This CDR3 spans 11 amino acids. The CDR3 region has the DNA TGCAGCGTTGGTGAACAGGGCCCGCAGTACTTC. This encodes CSVGEQGPQYF.

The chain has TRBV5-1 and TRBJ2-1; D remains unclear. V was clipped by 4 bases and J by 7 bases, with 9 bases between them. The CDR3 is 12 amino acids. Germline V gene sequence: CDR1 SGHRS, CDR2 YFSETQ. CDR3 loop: CASSPRVNEQFF. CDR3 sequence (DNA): TGCGCCAGCAGCCCCCGAGTTAATGAGCAGTTCTTC.

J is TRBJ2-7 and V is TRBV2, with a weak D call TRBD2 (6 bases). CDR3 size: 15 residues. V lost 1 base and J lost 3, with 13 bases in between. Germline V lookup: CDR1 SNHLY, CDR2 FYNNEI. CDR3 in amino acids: CASSEGGGAYYEQYF. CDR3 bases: TGTGCCAGCAGTGAAGGTGGCGGGGCCTACTACGAGCAGTACTTC.

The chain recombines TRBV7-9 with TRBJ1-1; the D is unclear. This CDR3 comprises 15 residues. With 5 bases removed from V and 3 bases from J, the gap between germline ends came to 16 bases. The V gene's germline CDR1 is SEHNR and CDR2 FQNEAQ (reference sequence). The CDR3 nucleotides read TGTGCCAGCAGCCCTCGGGAAGGCGGGGACACTGAAGCTTTCTTT. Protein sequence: CASSPREGGDTEAFF.

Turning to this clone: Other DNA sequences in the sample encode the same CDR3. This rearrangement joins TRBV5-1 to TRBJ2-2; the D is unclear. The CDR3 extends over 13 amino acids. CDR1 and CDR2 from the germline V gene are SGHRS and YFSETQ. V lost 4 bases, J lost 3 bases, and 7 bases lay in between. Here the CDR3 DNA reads TGCGCCAGCAGCCGCGGAGACACCGGGGAGCTGTTTTTT. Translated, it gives CASSRGDTGELFF.

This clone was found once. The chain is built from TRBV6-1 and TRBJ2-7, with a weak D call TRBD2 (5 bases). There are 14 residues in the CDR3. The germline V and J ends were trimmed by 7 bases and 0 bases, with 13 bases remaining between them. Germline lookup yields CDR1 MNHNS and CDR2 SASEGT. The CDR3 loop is CASNRDPSSYEQYF. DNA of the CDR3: TGTGCCAGCAACCGGGATCCCAGCTCCTACGAGCAGTACTTC.

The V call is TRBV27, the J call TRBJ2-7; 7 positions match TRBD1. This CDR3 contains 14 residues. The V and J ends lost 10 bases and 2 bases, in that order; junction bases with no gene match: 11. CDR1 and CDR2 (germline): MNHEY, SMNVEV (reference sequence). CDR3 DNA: TGTGCCACCCAAAACGAGGGGGCACCCTACGAGCAGTACTTC. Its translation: CATQNEGAPYEQYF.

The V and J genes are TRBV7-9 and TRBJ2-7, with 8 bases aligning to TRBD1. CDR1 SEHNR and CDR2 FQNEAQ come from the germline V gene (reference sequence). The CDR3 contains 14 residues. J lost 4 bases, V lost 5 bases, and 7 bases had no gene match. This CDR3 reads CASSIGTGRYEQYF. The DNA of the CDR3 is TGTGCCAGCAGCATTGGGACAGGTCGGTACGAGCAGTACTTC.

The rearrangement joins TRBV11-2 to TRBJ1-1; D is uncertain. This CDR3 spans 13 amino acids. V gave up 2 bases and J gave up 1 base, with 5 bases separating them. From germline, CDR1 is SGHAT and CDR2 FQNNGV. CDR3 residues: CASSLIGNTEAFF. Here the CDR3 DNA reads TGTGCCAGCAGCTTAATCGGGAACACTGAAGCTTTCTTT.

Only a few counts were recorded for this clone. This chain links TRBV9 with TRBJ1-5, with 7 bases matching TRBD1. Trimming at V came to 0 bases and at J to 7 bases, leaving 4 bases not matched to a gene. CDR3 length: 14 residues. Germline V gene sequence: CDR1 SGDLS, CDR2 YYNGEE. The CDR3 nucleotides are TGTGCCAGCAGCGTAGGACAGGGAGGCCAGCCCCAGCATTTT. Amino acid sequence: CASSVGQGGQPQHF.

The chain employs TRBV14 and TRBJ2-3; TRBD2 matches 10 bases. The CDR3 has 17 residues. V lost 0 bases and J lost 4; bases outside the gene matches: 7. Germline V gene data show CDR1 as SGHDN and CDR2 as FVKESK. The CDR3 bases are TGTGCCAGCAGCCAAGATAGAGCGGGAGGGCCTGCAGATACGCAGTATTTT. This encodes CASSQDRAGGPADTQYF.

CDR3 sequence: CASSRTGETQYF. Here the CDR3 DNA reads TGCGCCAGCAGCCGAACGGGGGAGACCCAGTACTTC. J is TRBJ2-5 and V is TRBV5-1; perhaps TRBD2 as D (5 bases). Trimming shortened V by 4 bases and J by 5 bases, and 9 bases separated the two germline ends. CDR1 and CDR2 (germline): SGHRS, YFSETQ. The CDR3 is made up of 12 amino acids.

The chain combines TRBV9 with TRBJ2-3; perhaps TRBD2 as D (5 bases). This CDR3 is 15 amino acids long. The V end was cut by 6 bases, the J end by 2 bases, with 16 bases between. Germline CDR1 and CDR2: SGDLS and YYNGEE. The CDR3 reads CASTRSAVFTDTQYF. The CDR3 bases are TGTGCCAGCACCCGTAGCGCAGTCTTCACAGATACGCAGTATTTT.

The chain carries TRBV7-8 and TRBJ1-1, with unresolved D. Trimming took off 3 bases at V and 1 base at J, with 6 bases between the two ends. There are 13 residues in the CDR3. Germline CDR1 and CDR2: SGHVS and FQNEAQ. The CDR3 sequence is CASSFSGNTEAFF. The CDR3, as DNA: TGTGCCAGCAGCTTTTCAGGGAACACTGAAGCTTTCTTT.

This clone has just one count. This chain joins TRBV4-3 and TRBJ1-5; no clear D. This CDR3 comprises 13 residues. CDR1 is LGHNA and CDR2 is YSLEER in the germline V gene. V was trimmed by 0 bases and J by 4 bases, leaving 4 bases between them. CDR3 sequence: CASSQDMNQPQHF. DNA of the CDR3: TGCGCCAGCAGCCAAGATATGAATCAGCCCCAGCATTTT.

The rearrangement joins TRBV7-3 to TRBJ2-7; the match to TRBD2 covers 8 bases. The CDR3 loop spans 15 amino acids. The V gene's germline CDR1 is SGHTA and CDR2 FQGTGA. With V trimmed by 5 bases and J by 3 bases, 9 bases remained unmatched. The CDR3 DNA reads TGTGCCAGCAGCCTAGGGGGGACTAGTGGCTACGAGCAGTACTTC. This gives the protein CASSLGGTSGYEQYF.

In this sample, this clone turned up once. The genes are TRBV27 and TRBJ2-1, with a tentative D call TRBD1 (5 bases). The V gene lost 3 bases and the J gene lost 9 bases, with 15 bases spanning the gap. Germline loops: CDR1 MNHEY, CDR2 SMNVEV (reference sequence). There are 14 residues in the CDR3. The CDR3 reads CASSFYQGSAEQFF. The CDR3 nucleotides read TGTGCCAGCAGTTTCTATCAGGGATCCGCTGAGCAGTTCTTC.

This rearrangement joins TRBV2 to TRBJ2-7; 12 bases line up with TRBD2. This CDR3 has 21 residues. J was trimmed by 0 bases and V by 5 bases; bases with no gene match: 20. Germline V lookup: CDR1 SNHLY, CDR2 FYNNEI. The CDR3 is CASSQLILGLAGGPSSYEQYF. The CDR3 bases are TGTGCCAGCAGTCAACTTATATTGGGGCTAGCGGGAGGGCCTAGCTCCTACGAGCAGTACTTC.

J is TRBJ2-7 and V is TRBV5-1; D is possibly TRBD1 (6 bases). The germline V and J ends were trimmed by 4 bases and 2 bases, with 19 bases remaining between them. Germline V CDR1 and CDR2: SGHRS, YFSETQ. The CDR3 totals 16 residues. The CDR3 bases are TGCGCCAGCAGCAAATATATACAGGGATATACCTACGAGCAGTACTTC. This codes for CASSKYIQGYTYEQYF.

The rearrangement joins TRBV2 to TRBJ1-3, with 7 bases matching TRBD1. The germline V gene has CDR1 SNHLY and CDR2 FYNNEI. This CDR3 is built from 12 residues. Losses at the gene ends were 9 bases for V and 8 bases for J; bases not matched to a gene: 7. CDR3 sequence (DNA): TGTGCCAGTGGGACAGCTCCAGACACCATATATTTT. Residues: CASGTAPDTIYF.

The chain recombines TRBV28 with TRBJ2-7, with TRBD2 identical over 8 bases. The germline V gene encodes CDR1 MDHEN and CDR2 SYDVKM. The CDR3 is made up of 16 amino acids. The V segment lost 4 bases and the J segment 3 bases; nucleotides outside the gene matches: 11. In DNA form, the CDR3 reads TGTGCCAGCAGTTCCCTATCCGGGACTAGTAACTACGAGCAGTACTTC. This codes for CASSSLSGTSNYEQYF.

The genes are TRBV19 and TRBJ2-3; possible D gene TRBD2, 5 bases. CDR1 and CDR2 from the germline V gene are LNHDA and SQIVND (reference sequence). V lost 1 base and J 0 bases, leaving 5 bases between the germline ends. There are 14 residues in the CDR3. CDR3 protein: CASSIGGSTDTQYF. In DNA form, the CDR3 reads TGTGCCAGTAGTATAGGCGGGAGCACAGATACGCAGTATTTT. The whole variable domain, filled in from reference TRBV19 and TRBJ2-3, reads DGGITQSPKYLFRKEGQNVTLSCEQNLNHDAMYWYRQDPGQGLRLIYYSQIVNDFQKGDIAEGYSVSREKKESFPLTVTSAQKNPTAFYLCASSIGGSTDTQYFGPGTRLTVL.

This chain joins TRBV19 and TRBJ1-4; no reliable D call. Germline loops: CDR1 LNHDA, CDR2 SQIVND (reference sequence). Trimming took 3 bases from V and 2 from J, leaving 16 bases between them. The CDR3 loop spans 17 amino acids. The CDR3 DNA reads TGTGCCAGTAGTATTCTCCTGAGGGAAGGGACTAATGAAAAACTGTTTTTT. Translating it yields CASSILLREGTNEKLFF.

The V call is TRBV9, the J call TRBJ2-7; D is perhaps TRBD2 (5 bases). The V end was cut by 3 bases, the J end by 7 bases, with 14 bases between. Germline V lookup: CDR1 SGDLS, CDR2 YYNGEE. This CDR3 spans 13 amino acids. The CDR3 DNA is TGTGCCAGCAGCGCCTCATACAGCGGAGAGCAGTACTTC. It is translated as CASSASYSGEQYF. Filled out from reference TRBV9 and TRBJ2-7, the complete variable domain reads DSGVTQTPKHLITATGQRVTLRCSPRSGDLSVYWYQQSLDQGLQFLIQYYNGEERAKGNILERFSAQQFPDLHSELNLSSLELGDSALYFCASSASYSGEQYFGPGTRLTVT.

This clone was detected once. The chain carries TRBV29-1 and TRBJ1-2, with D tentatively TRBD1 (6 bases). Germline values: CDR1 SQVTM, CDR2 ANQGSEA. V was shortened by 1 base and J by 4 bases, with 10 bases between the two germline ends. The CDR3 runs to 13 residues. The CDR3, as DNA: TGCAGCGTTGAAGCCACAGGGTCCTATGGCTACACCTTC. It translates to CSVEATGSYGYTF.

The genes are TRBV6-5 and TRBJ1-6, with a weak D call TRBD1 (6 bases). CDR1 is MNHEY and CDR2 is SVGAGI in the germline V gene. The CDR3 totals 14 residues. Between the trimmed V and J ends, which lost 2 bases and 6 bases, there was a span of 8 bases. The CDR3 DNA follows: TGTGCCAGCAGTTACACACAGGGTAATTCACCCCTCCACTTT. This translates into CASSYTQGNSPLHF.

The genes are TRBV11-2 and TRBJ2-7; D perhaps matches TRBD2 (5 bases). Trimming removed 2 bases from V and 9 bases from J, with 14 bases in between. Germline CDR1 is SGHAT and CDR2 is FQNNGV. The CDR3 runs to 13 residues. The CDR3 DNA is TGTGCCAGCAGCTTAACGGGGTTGTTTGGGCAGTACTTC. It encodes CASSLTGLFGQYF.

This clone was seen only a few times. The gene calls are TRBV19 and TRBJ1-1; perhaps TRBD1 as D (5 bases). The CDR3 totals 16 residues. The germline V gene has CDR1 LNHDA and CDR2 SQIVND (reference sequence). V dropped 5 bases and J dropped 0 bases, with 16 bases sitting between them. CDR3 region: CASSSGRAPLNTEAFF. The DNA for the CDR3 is TGTGCCAGTAGTTCGGGCAGGGCTCCCCTGAACACTGAAGCTTTCTTT.

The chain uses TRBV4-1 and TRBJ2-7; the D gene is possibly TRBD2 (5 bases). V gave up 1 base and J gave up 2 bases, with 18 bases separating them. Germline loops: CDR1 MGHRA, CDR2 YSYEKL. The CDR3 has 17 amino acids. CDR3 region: CASSQVFGSGLPYEQYF. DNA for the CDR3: TGCGCCAGCAGCCAAGTATTCGGCAGCGGCTTGCCCTACGAGCAGTACTTC.

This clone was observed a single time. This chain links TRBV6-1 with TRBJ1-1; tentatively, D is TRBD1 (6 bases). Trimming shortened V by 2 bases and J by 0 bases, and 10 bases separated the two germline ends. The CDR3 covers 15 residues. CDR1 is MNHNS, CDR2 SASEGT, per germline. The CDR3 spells CASSEWQGMNTEAFF. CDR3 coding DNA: TGTGCCAGCAGTGAATGGCAGGGGATGAACACTGAAGCTTTCTTT.

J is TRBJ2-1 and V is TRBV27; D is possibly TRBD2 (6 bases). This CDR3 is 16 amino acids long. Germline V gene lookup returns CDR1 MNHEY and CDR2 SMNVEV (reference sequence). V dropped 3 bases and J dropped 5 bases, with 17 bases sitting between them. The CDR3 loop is CASSFSPWGEDNEQFF. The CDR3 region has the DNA TGTGCCAGCAGTTTCTCCCCTTGGGGGGAGGACAATGAGCAGTTCTTC.

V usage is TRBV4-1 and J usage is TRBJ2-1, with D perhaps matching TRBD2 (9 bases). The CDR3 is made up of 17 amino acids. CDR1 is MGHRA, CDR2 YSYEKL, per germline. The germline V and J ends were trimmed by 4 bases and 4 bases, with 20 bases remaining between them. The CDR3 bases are TGCGCCAGCAGCCTACAGGGGGGAGCGGGAGGATACAATGAGCAGTTCTTC. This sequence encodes CASSLQGGAGGYNEQFF.